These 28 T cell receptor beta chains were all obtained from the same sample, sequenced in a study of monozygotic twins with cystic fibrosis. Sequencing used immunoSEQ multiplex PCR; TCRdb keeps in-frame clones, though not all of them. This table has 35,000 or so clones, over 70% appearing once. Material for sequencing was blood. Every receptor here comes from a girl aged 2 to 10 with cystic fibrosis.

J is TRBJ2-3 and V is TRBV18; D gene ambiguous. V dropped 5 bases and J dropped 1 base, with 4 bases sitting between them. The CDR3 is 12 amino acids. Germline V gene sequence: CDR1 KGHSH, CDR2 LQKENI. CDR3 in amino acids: CASSRGTDTQYF. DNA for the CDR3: TGTGCCAGCTCAAGGGGCACAGATACGCAGTATTTT.

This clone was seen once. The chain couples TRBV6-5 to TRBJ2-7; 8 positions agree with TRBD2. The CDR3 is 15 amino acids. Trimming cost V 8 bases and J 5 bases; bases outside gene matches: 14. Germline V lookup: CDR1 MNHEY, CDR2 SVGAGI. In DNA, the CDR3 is TGTGCCAGCCCATTGGGCAGCGGGGGAATAAACGAGCAGTACTTC. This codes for CASPLGSGGINEQYF.

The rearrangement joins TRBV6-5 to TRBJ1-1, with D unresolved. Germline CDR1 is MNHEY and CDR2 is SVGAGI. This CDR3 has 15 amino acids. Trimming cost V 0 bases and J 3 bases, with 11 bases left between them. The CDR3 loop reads CASSYSIWEDTEAFF. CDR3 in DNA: TGTGCCAGCAGTTACTCAATTTGGGAGGACACTGAAGCTTTCTTT.

CDR3 residues: CASSPDSNTGELFF. The DNA for the CDR3 is TGTGCCAGCAGTCCCGACAGTAACACCGGGGAGCTGTTTTTT. The gene calls are TRBV2 and TRBJ2-2; tentative D call: TRBD1 (5 bases). Germline loops: CDR1 SNHLY, CDR2 FYNNEI. Trimming took 5 bases from V and 2 from J, leaving 9 bases between them. This CDR3 spans 14 amino acids.

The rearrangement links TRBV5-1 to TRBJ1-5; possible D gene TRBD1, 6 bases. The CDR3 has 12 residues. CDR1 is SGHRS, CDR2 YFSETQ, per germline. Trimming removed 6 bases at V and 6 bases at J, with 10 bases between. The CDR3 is CASNLGGQPQHF. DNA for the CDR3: TGCGCCAGCAACCTAGGGGGTCAGCCCCAGCATTTT.

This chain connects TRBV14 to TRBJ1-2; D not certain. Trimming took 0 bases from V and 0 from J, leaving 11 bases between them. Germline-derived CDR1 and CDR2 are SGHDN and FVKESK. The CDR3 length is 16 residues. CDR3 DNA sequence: TGTGCCAGCAGCCAAGATTGGGGAAGGTCTAACTATGGCTACACCTTC. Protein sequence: CASSQDWGRSNYGYTF.

The chain's CDR3 is CASSQDRDTQYF. As DNA, the CDR3 is TGTGCCAGCAGCCAAGACCGAGATACGCAGTATTTT. The rearrangement joins TRBV4-2 to TRBJ2-3; D remains unclear. The CDR3 runs 12 residues. V lost 0 bases, J lost 5 bases, and 3 bases lay in between. Per the germline V gene, CDR1 is LGHNA and CDR2 is YNFKEQ.

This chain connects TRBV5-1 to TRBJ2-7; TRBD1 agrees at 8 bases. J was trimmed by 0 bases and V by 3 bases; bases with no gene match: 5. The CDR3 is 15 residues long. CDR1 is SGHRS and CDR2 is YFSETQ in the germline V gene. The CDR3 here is CASSSRGLSSYEQYF. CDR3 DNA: TGCGCCAGCAGCTCCAGGGGGCTTAGCTCCTACGAGCAGTACTTC.

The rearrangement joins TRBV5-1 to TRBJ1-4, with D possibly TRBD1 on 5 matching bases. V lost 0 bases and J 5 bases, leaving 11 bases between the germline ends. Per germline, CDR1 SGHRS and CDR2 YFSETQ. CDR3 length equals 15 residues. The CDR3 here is CASSLALGLNEKLFF. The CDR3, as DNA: TGCGCCAGCAGCTTGGCCCTGGGGCTAAATGAAAAACTGTTTTTT. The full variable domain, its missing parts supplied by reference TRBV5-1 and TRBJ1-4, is KAGVTQTPRYLIKTRGQQVTLSCSPISGHRSVSWYQQTPGQGLQFLFEYFSETQRNKGNFPGRFSGRQFSNSRSEMNVSTLELGDSALYLCASSLALGLNEKLFFGSGTQLSVL.

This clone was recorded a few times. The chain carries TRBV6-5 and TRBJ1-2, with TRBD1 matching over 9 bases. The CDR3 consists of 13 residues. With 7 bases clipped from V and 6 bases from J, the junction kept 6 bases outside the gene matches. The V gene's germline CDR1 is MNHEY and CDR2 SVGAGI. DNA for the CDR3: TGTGCCAGCAACCACAGGGGGCTGGATGGCTACACCTTC. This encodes CASNHRGLDGYTF.

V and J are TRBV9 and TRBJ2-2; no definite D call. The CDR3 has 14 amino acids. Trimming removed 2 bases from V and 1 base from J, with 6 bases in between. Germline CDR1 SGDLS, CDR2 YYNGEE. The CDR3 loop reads CASSVLRNTGELFF. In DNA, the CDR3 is TGTGCCAGCAGCGTTCTCCGGAACACCGGGGAGCTGTTTTTT.

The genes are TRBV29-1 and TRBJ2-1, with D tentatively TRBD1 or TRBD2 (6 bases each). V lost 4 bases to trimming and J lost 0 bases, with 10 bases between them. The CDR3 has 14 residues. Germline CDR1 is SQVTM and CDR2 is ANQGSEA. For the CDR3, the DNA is TGCAGCGTTGCGGGGGCAAGCTCCTACAATGAGCAGTTCTTC. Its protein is CSVAGASSYNEQFF.

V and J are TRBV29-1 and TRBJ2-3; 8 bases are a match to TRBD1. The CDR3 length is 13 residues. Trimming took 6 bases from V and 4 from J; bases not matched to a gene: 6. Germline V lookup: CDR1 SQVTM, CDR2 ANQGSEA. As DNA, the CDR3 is TGCAGCGTCGGACAGGGCACCTCAGATACGCAGTATTTT. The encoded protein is CSVGQGTSDTQYF.

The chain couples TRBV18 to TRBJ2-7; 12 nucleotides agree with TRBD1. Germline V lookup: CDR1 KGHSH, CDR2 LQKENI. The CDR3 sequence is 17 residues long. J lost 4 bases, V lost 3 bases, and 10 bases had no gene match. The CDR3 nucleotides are TGTGCCAGCTCACCTGGGACAGGGGGCTATTTGGGTTACGAGCAGTACTTC. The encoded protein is CASSPGTGGYLGYEQYF.

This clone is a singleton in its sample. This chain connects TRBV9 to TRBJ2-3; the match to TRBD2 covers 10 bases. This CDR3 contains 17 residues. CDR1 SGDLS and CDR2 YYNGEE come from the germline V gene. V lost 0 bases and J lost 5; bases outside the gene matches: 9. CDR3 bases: TGTGCCAGCAGCGTAGGGCTAGCGGGGGTCGTGAGAGATACGCAGTATTTT. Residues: CASSVGLAGVVRDTQYF. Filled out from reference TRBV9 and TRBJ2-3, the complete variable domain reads DSGVTQTPKHLITATGQRVTLRCSPRSGDLSVYWYQQSLDQGLQFLIQYYNGEERAKGNILERFSAQQFPDLHSELNLSSLELGDSALYFCASSVGLAGVVRDTQYFGPGTRLTVL.

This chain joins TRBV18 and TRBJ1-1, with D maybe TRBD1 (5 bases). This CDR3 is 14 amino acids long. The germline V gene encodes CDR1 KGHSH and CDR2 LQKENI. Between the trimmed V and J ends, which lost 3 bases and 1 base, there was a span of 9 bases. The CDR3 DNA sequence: TGTGCCAGCTCACCCGCAGGGTGGAACACTGAAGCTTTCTTT. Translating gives CASSPAGWNTEAFF.

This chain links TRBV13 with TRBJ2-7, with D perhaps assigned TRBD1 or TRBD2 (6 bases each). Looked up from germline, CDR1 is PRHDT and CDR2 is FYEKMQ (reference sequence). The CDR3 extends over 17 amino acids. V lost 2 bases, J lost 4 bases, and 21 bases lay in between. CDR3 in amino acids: CASSLLPKAGHPYEQYF. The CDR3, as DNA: TGTGCCAGCAGCTTACTACCGAAGGCGGGACATCCATACGAGCAGTACTTC.

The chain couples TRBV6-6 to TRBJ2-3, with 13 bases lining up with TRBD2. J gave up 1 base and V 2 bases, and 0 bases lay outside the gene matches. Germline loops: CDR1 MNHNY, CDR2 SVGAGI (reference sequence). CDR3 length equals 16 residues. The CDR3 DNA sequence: TGTGCCAGCAGTTACGGACTAGCGGGAGGCACAGATACGCAGTATTTT. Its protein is CASSYGLAGGTDTQYF.

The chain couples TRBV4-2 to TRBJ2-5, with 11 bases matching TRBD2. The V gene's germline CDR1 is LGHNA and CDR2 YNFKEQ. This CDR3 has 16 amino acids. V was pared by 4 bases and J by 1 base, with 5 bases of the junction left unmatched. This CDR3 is CASSLTSGVTQETQYF. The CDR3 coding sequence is TGTGCCAGCAGCCTGACTAGCGGGGTAACCCAAGAGACCCAGTACTTC.

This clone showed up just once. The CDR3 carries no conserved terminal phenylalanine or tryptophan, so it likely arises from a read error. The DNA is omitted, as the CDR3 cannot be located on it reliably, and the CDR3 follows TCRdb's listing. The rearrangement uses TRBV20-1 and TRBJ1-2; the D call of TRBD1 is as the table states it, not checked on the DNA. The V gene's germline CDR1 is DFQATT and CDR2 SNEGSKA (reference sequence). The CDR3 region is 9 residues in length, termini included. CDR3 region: CSAGQGPLG.

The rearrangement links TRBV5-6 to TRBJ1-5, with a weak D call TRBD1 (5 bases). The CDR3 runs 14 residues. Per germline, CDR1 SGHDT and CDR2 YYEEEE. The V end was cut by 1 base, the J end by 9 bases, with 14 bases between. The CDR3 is CASSLRGSTTPQHF. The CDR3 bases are TGTGCCAGCAGCTTGCGGGGGTCGACGACGCCCCAGCATTTT.

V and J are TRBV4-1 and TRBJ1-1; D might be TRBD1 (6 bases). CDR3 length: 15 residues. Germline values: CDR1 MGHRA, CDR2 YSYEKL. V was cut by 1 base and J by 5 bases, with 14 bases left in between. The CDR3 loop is CASSQGLQGRTEAFF. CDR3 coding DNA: TGCGCCAGCAGCCAAGGCTTGCAGGGGAGGACTGAAGCTTTCTTT.

CDR3 sequence reads: CASSPDSFNGYTF. In DNA form, the CDR3 reads TGTGCCAGCTCACCGGACAGCTTTAACGGCTACACCTTC. The chain links TRBV18 to TRBJ1-2; D is perhaps TRBD1 (6 bases). The V end was cut by 3 bases, the J end by 8 bases, with 13 bases between. Germline loops: CDR1 KGHSH, CDR2 LQKENI. The CDR3 extends over 13 amino acids.

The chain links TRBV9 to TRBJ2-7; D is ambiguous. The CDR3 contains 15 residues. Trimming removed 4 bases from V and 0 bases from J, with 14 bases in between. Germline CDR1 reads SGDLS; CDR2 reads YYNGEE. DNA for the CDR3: TGTGCCAGCAGCCCTGGCCCGGGTAGCTCCTACGAGCAGTACTTC. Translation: CASSPGPGSSYEQYF.

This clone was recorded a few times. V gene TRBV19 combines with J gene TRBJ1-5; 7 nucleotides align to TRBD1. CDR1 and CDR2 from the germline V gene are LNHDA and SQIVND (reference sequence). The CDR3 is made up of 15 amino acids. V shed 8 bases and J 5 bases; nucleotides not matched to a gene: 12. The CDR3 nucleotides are TGTGCCAGTCGGGGACAGTCTTTATTGTATCAGCCCCAGCATTTT. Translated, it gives CASRGQSLLYQPQHF.

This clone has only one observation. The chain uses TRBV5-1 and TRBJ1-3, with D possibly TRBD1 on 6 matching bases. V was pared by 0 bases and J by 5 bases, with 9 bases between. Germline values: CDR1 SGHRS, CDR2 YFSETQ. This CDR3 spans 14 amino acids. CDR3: CASSLDRARNTIYF. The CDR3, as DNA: TGCGCCAGCAGCTTGGACAGGGCGAGAAACACCATATATTTT.

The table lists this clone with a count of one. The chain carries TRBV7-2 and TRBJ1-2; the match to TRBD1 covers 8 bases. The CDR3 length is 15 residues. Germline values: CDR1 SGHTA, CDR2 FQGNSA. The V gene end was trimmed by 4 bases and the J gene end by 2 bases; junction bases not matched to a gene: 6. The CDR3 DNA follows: TGTGCCAGCAGCTATACAGGGGGAGTCAACTATGGCTACACCTTC. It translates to CASSYTGGVNYGYTF.

In nucleotides, the CDR3 is TGTGCCAGCAGCTTGGCCCTTGGGGGGCCTGGCTACACCTTC. This gives the protein CASSLALGGPGYTF. The V call is TRBV5-6, the J call TRBJ1-2, with D possibly matching TRBD1 (6 bases). The CDR3 covers 14 residues. V was shortened by 0 bases and J by 7 bases, with 13 bases between the two germline ends. Germline CDR1 reads SGHDT; CDR2 reads YYEEEE.